The clone carrying this T cell receptor (beta chain) showed up just a few times. The data stem from a study of regulatory T cells in long-lasting Graves disease. At the level of the study: The antithyroid drugs taken by newly diagnosed Graves' patients had been used for under 3 months.

This CDR3 spans 14 amino acids. Germline V gives CDR1 MNHEY, CDR2 SVGAGI. V dropped 2 bases and J dropped 2 bases, with 10 bases sitting between them. TCR beta libraries were built with iRepertoire HTBI primers and Arm-PCR of CDR3 regions. TCRdb re-called the multiplex PCR reads through MiXCR, storing one row per CDR3 protein. The sample has 410,000 or so distinct CDR3 sequences; under 15% are singletons. Time point denoted: newly diagnosed GD, antithyroid drugs for less than 3 months. Making the TCR library involved RNA that had been extracted from PBMCs. American Thyroid Association guidelines were used to diagnose Graves' disease. This sample also belongs to another study, concerning T cells in Graves' hyperthyroidism and ophthalmopathy. This second report adds: The diagnostic basis comprised clinical symptoms, serum thyroxine and TRAb, thyroid ultrasound and orbital computed tomography.

Sequencing used peripheral blood mononuclear cells (PBMCs), obtained at new diagnosis, from a patient treated with antithyroid drugs. The receptor was isolated from a woman in her 30s with Graves disease. The chain is built from TRBV6-5 and TRBJ2-7; D is unresolved. The CDR3 DNA follows: TGTGCCAGCAGTTACAGTAGGGTAACCTACGAGCAGTACTTC. It encodes CASSYSRVTYEQYF.